The 26 T cell receptor beta chains below were found in one sample sequenced in a study of regulatory and conventional T cells in RAG deficiency. Genomic DNA came from blood conventional CD4+ T cells gated CD25-low CD127-high. Produced via immunoSEQ multiplex PCR; TCRdb's table is partial and in-frame only. The table has over 10,000 clones, roughly 93% seen once. In addition, the sample was reused for a study of regulatory T cells. That source notes: Primers: 52 TRBV forward and 13 TRBJ reverse.

The sequenced sample was CD4+ effector T cells sorted from blood. The source of these receptors is a human donor in good health.

Here the CDR3 DNA reads TGTGCCAGCAGCGTAGAGATGGCAACGAACACTGAAGCTTTCTTT. It specifies CASSVEMATNTEAFF. The chain links TRBV9 to TRBJ1-1, with D hard to call. The germline V gene has CDR1 SGDLS and CDR2 YYNGEE. Trimming took off 0 bases at V and 1 base at J, with 10 bases between the two ends. CDR3 length: 15 amino acids. Full variable domain (outside the CDR3, taken from reference TRBV9 and TRBJ1-1): DSGVTQTPKHLITATGQRVTLRCSPRSGDLSVYWYQQSLDQGLQFLIQYYNGEERAKGNILERFSAQQFPDLHSELNLSSLELGDSALYFCASSVEMATNTEAFFGQGTRLTVV.

The J gene is TRBJ2-7, the V gene TRBV7-2; a weak D match, TRBD2 (6 bases). Looked up from germline, CDR1 is SGHTA and CDR2 is FQGNSA. Trimming shortened V by 4 bases and J by 3 bases, and 13 bases separated the two germline ends. This CDR3 comprises 14 residues. The CDR3 coding sequence is TGTGCCAGCAGCTCGACTGTAGCGGTCTACGAGCAGTACTTC. It codes for CASSSTVAVYEQYF.

This clone has only one observation. The rearrangement links TRBV4-1 to TRBJ2-1, with 11 nucleotides matching TRBD2. Germline CDR1 and CDR2: MGHRA and YSYEKL. This CDR3 is 16 amino acids long. The J segment lost 2 bases and the V segment lost 1 base, leaving 1 base of the junction unmatched. CDR3 residues: CASSQGLAGPYNEQFF. The CDR3 region has the DNA TGCGCCAGCAGCCAAGGACTAGCGGGACCCTACAATGAGCAGTTCTTC.

This clone appeared a single time. This chain uses TRBV6-1 with TRBJ2-7; D gene ambiguous. The CDR3 sequence is 11 residues long. V shed 8 bases and J shed 6 bases, with 11 bases lying between them. Germline V gene lookup returns CDR1 MNHNS and CDR2 SASEGT. The CDR3 spells CASVTIAEQYF. The DNA for the CDR3 is TGTGCCAGCGTCACCATTGCCGAGCAGTACTTC.

The rearrangement links TRBV5-1 to TRBJ1-2; a weak D match, TRBD1 (6 bases). CDR1 is SGHRS, CDR2 YFSETQ, per germline. The CDR3 covers 14 residues. V was trimmed by 1 base and J by 6 bases, leaving 13 bases between them. Written as DNA, the CDR3 is TGCGCCAGCAGCTTGTCAGGGGCTTACGATGGCTACACCTTC. This gives the protein CASSLSGAYDGYTF. Filled out from reference TRBV5-1 and TRBJ1-2, the complete variable domain reads KAGVTQTPRYLIKTRGQQVTLSCSPISGHRSVSWYQQTPGQGLQFLFEYFSETQRNKGNFPGRFSGRQFSNSRSEMNVSTLELGDSALYLCASSLSGAYDGYTFGSGTRLTVV.

V gene TRBV25-1 combines with J gene TRBJ1-1; 7 bases are a match to TRBD1. Germline V gives CDR1 MGHDK, CDR2 SYGVNS. This CDR3 comprises 14 residues. With V trimmed by 4 bases and J by 2 bases, 4 bases remained unmatched. The CDR3 spells CASSVGTANTEAFF. The CDR3, as DNA: TGTGCCAGCAGTGTCGGGACAGCCAACACTGAAGCTTTCTTT. Looking up the rest from reference TRBV25-1 and TRBJ1-1 gives the full variable domain: EADIYQTPRYLVIGTGKKITLECSQTMGHDKMYWYQQDPGMELHLIHYSYGVNSTEKGDLSSESTVSRIRTEHFPLTLESARPSHTSQYLCASSVGTANTEAFFGQGTRLTVV.

The gene calls are TRBV7-9 and TRBJ2-5; D gene uncertain. Germline V gives CDR1 SEHNR, CDR2 FQNEAQ (reference sequence). The CDR3 length is 14 residues. Trimming stripped 4 bases from V and 5 bases from J, with 14 bases between. The CDR3, as DNA: TGTGCCAGCAGCTCAGTATCTATGACCGAGACCCAGTACTTC. Its protein is CASSSVSMTETQYF.

The V gene is TRBV7-9, the J gene TRBJ2-1; D is unclear. The germline CDR1 and CDR2 sequences are SEHNR and FQNEAQ (reference sequence). Trimming removed 2 bases from V and 0 bases from J, with 14 bases in between. This CDR3 contains 17 residues. The chain's CDR3 is CASSLIHVRDSYNEQFF. CDR3 nucleotides: TGTGCCAGCAGCTTAATTCACGTCAGAGACTCCTACAATGAGCAGTTCTTC.

The gene calls are TRBV2 and TRBJ1-6; possible D gene TRBD1, 5 bases. Deletions cut 4 bases from V and 6 bases from J, with 13 bases between. CDR1 and CDR2 (germline): SNHLY, FYNNEI. The CDR3 contains 15 residues. This CDR3 reads CASSVGGSRNSPLHF. CDR3 bases: TGTGCCAGCAGTGTTGGGGGGAGCCGTAATTCACCCCTCCACTTT.

The chain combines TRBV5-1 with TRBJ2-7; D remains unclear. V was pared by 0 bases and J by 2 bases, with 15 bases between. The CDR3 is 16 amino acids. Germline CDR1 SGHRS, CDR2 YFSETQ. The CDR3 nucleotides read TGCGCCAGCAGCTTGGCTTTGTCGGACCCTACCTACGAGCAGTACTTC. This encodes CASSLALSDPTYEQYF.

This rearrangement joins TRBV28 to TRBJ2-7; the D gene is possibly TRBD1 (5 bases). CDR1 MDHEN and CDR2 SYDVKM come from the germline V gene. There are 15 residues in the CDR3. Trimming took off 4 bases at V and 3 bases at J, with 16 bases between the two ends. The CDR3 nucleotides read TGTGCCAGCAGTTCCCCAAGCAGGGCCAGCTACGAGCAGTACTTC. Translation: CASSSPSRASYEQYF.

V and J are TRBV6-5 and TRBJ2-7, with D possibly being TRBD2 (5 bases). This CDR3 comprises 14 residues. With 0 bases removed from V and 0 bases from J, the gap between germline ends came to 6 bases. Germline-derived CDR1 and CDR2 are MNHEY and SVGAGI. The CDR3 coding sequence is TGTGCCAGCAGTTACTCTGGGAGCTCCTACGAGCAGTACTTC. Protein sequence: CASSYSGSSYEQYF.

This chain joins TRBV7-8 and TRBJ1-1; possible D gene TRBD1, 6 bases. Germline V gene data show CDR1 as SGHVS and CDR2 as FQNEAQ. Deletions cut 4 bases from V and 4 bases from J, with 13 bases between. CDR3 size: 14 residues. The CDR3 nucleotides are TGTGCCAGCAGCTCACAACAGGGAGGCACTGAAGCTTTCTTT. Its translation: CASSSQQGGTEAFF. Looking up the rest from reference TRBV7-8 and TRBJ1-1 gives the full variable domain: GAGVSQSPRYKVAKRGQDVALRCDPISGHVSLFWYQQALGQGPEFLTYFQNEAQLDKSGLPSDRFFAERPEGSVSTLKIQRTQQEDSAVYLCASSSQQGGTEAFFGQGTRLTVV.

V and J are TRBV19 and TRBJ2-7; a weak D match, TRBD1 (6 bases). V gave up 6 bases and J gave up 7 bases, with 22 bases separating them. CDR3 length equals 15 residues. Germline V gene lookup returns CDR1 LNHDA and CDR2 SQIVND (reference sequence). The DNA of the CDR3 is TGTGCCAGTAGCCGAGTGGGCAGGGGCACGGGGGAGCAGTACTTC. It yields the protein CASSRVGRGTGEQYF.

The gene calls are TRBV2 and TRBJ2-7; 8 nucleotides align to TRBD2. The V gene's germline CDR1 is SNHLY and CDR2 FYNNEI. The CDR3 is made up of 14 amino acids. V lost 6 bases to trimming and J lost 6 bases; unmatched junction nucleotides: 10. CDR3 protein: CASRLRSGIVEQYF. Here the CDR3 DNA reads TGTGCCAGCAGACTTCGTAGCGGGATCGTCGAGCAGTACTTC.

The J gene is TRBJ1-5, the V gene TRBV5-6; 8 bases are a match to TRBD1. From germline, CDR1 is SGHDT and CDR2 YYEEEE. There are 16 residues in the CDR3. The ends lost 1 base at V and 6 bases at J; junction bases unmatched: 9. The chain's CDR3 is CASSLRWQGASQPQHF. The CDR3 DNA follows: TGTGCCAGCAGCTTGAGGTGGCAGGGGGCGAGTCAGCCCCAGCATTTT. Supplemented by reference TRBV5-6 and TRBJ1-5, the full variable domain reads DAGVTQSPTHLIKTRGQQVTLRCSPKSGHDTVSWYQQALGQGPQFIFQYYEEEERQRGNFPDRFSGHQFPNYSSELNVNALLLGDSALYLCASSLRWQGASQPQHFGDGTRLSIL.

The chain links TRBV5-4 to TRBJ2-1; D not certain. V lost 1 base and J 8 bases, leaving 10 bases between the germline ends. The CDR3 runs to 13 residues. CDR1 is SGHNT, CDR2 YYREEE, per germline (reference sequence). The CDR3 DNA reads as TGTGCCAGCAGCTTGTCCAGTCGGTATGAGCAGTTCTTC. Its translation: CASSLSSRYEQFF.

The chain links TRBV27 to TRBJ2-7; possible D gene TRBD1, 6 bases. Germline V gene sequence: CDR1 MNHEY, CDR2 SMNVEV (reference sequence). The CDR3 covers 14 residues. The V and J ends lost 5 bases and 2 bases respectively, with 13 bases between them. The CDR3, as DNA: TGTGCCAGCAGTCACTGGGACACCCCCTACGAGCAGTACTTC. Translating it yields CASSHWDTPYEQYF.

This chain links TRBV18 with TRBJ1-6; 10 positions agree with TRBD1. Germline V lookup: CDR1 KGHSH, CDR2 LQKENI. The ends lost 3 bases at V and 7 bases at J; junction bases unmatched: 0. The CDR3 has 14 residues. CDR3 amino acids: CASSPGQGNSPLHF. CDR3 coding DNA: TGTGCCAGCTCACCGGGACAGGGGAATTCACCCCTCCACTTT.

The chain uses TRBV11-2 and TRBJ2-7, with 7 bases matching TRBD1. V was clipped by 7 bases and J by 5 bases; unmatched bases: 17. This CDR3 is built from 16 residues. The germline V gene has CDR1 SGHAT and CDR2 FQNNGV. CDR3 nucleotides: TGTGCCAGCAACGCCCGACTAAGGGGGCGCAGGGACGAGCAGTACTTC. It encodes CASNARLRGRRDEQYF.

The genes are TRBV14 and TRBJ2-3; possible D gene TRBD1, 5 bases. The CDR3 has 15 residues. Germline V gene sequence: CDR1 SGHDN, CDR2 FVKESK. The V and J ends lost 1 base and 5 bases respectively, with 13 bases between them. CDR3 loop: CASSQGTGNIDTQYF. The CDR3 coding sequence is TGTGCCAGCAGCCAAGGTACAGGTAACATAGATACGCAGTATTTT.

This sequence joins TRBV5-1 and TRBJ1-3, with D possibly TRBD1 on 6 matching bases. Germline V CDR1 and CDR2: SGHRS, YFSETQ. The V and J ends lost 3 bases and 1 base respectively, with 11 bases between them. The CDR3 consists of 15 residues. The CDR3 spells CASSSTGVSGNTIYF. The CDR3 bases are TGCGCCAGCAGCTCGACAGGAGTTTCTGGAAACACCATATATTTT.

V usage is TRBV19 and J usage is TRBJ1-4; D gene ambiguous. The CDR3 consists of 13 residues. The germline gives CDR1 LNHDA, CDR2 SQIVND (reference sequence). Trimming removed 5 bases from V and 4 bases from J, with 8 bases in between. The CDR3 DNA sequence: TGTGCCAGTAGTCCCGGACTTAATGAAAAACTGTTTTTT. The encoded protein is CASSPGLNEKLFF.

This sequence joins TRBV19 and TRBJ2-5, with TRBD2 matching over 8 bases. The J call may be incorrect, as the DNA end agrees better with TRBJ2-7. In germline, CDR1 is LNHDA, CDR2 SQIVND (reference sequence). The length of the CDR3 is 16 residues. The CDR3 spells CASSPGRGDLPYEQYF. The CDR3 nucleotides read TGTGCCAGTAGTCCCGGGCGGGGGGATCTTCCCTACGAGCAGTACTTC.

This chain uses TRBV5-4 with TRBJ1-1; D gene unclear. CDR3 length: 14 amino acids. V was clipped by 0 bases and J by 0 bases, with 6 bases between them. Germline CDR1 reads SGHNT; CDR2 reads YYREEE (reference sequence). The CDR3 protein is CASSLDRLNTEAFF. The CDR3, as DNA: TGTGCCAGCAGCTTGGACAGACTGAACACTGAAGCTTTCTTT.

The chain combines TRBV19 with TRBJ2-7; the match to TRBD1 covers 10 bases. The germline V gene has CDR1 LNHDA and CDR2 SQIVND (reference sequence). The J segment lost 6 bases and the V segment lost 3 bases, leaving 5 bases of the junction unmatched. There are 14 residues in the CDR3. The CDR3 sequence: CASSIRDRGFEQYF. The CDR3 coding sequence is TGTGCCAGTAGTATCCGGGACAGGGGTTTCGAGCAGTACTTC.